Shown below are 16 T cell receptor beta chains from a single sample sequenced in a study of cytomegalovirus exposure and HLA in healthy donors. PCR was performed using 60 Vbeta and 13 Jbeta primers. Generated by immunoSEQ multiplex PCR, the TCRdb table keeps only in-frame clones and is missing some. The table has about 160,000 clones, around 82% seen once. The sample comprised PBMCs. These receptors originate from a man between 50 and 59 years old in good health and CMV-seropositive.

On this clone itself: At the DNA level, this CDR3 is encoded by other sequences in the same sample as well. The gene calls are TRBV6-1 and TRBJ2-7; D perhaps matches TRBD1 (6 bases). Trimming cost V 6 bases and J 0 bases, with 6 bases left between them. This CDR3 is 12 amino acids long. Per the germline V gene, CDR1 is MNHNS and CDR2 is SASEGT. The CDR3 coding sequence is TGTGCCAGCAGGGACAGCTCCTACGAGCAGTACTTC. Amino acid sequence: CASRDSSYEQYF.

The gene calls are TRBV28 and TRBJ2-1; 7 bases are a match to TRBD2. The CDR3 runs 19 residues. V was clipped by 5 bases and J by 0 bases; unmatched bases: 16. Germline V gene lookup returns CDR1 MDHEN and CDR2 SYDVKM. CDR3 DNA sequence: TGTGCCAGCAGTCCGGGAGGAAGGGTACTCGCGCCCTCCTACAATGAGCAGTTCTTC. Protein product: CASSPGGRVLAPSYNEQFF.

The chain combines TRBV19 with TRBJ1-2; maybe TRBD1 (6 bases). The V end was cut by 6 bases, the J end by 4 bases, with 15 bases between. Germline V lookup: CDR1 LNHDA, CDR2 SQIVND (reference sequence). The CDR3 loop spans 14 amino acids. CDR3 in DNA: TGTGCCAGTAGGAGGGAGGGGGTCACCTATGGCTACACCTTC. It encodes CASRREGVTYGYTF.

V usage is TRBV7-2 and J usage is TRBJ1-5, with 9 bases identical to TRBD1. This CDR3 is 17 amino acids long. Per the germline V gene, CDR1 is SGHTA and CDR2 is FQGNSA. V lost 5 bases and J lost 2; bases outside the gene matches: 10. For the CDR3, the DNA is TGTGCCAGCAGCCCTAGACAGGGGGGATACGGCAATCAGCCCCAGCATTTT. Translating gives CASSPRQGGYGNQPQHF.

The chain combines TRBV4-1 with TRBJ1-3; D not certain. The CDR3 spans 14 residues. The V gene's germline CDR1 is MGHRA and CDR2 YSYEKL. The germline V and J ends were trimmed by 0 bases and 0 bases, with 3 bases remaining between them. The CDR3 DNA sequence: TGCGCCAGCAGCCAAGACCGCTCTGGAAACACCATATATTTT. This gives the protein CASSQDRSGNTIYF.

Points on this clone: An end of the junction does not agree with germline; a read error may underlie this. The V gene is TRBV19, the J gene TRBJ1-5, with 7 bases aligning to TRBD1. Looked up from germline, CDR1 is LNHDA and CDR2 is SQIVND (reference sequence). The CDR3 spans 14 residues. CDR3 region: CASSVVGGKQPQHF. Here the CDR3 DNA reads TGTGCCAGTAGTGTAGTAGGGGGCAAACAGCCCCAGCATTTT.

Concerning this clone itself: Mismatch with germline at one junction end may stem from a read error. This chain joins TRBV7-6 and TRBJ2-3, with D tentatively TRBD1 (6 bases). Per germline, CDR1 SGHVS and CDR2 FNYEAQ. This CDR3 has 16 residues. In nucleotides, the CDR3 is TGTGCCAGCAGCCTAGCTGGGGGCGCGAGCACAGATACGCAGTATTTT. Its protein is CASSLAGGASTDTQYF.

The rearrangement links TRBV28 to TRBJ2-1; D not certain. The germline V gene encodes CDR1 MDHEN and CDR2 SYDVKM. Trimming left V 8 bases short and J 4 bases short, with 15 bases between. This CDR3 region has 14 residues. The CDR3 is CASPSGNRYNEQFF. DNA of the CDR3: TGTGCCAGCCCCAGTGGCAACAGATACAATGAGCAGTTCTTC.

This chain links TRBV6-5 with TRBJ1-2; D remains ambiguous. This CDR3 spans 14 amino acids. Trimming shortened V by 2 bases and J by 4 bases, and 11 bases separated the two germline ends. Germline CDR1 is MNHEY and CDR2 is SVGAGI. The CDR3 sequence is CASSYNREGYGYTF. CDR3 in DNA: TGTGCCAGCAGTTACAATCGAGAGGGCTATGGCTACACCTTC.

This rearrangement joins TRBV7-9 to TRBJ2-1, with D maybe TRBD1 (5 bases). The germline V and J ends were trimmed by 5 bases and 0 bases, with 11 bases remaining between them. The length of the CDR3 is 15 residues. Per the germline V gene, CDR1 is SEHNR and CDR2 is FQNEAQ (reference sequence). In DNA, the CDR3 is TGTGCCAGCAGCAGACAGCAAAACTCCTACAATGAGCAGTTCTTC. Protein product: CASSRQQNSYNEQFF.

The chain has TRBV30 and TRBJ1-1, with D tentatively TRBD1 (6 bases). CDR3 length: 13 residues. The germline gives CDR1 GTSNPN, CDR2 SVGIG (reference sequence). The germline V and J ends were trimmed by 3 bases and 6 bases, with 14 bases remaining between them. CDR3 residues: CAWRQGPSSEAFF. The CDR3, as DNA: TGTGCCTGGAGGCAGGGGCCGTCTTCTGAAGCTTTCTTT.

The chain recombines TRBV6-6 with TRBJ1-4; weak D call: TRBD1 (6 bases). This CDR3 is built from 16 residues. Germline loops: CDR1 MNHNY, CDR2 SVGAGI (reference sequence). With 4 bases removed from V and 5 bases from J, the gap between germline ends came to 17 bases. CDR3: CASSSLNREGNEKLFF. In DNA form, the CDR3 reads TGTGCCAGCAGTTCTTTAAACAGGGAGGGGAATGAAAAACTGTTTTTT.

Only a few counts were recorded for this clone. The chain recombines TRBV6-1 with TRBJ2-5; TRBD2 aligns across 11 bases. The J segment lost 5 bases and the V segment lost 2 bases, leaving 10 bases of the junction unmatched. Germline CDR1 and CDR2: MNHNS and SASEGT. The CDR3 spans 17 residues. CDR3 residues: CASSERLAGMDGETQYF. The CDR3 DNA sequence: TGTGCCAGCAGTGAACGACTAGCGGGGATGGACGGGGAGACCCAGTACTTC.

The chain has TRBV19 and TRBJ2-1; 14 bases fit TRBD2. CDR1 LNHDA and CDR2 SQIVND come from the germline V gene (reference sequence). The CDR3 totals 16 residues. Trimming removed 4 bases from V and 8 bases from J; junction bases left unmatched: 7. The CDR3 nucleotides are TGTGCCAGTAGTACGACTAGCGGGAGGGCCATCGATGAGCAGTTCTTC. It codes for CASSTTSGRAIDEQFF.

CDR3 sequence reads: CASSQDSERGGRNTQYF. CDR3 coding DNA: TGTGCCAGCAGCCAAGATAGTGAGCGGGGGGGCCGGAATACGCAGTATTTT. The chain employs TRBV4-2 and TRBJ2-3; 10 nucleotides line up with TRBD2. CDR3 length: 17 amino acids. V lost 0 bases and J lost 7; bases outside the gene matches: 10. Germline V CDR1 and CDR2: LGHNA, YNFKEQ.

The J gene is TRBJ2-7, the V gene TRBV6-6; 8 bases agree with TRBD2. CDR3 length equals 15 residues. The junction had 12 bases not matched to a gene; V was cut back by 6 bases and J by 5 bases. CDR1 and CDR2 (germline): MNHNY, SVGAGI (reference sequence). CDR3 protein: CASRKAPGTSHEQYF. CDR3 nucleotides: TGTGCCAGCAGAAAAGCACCCGGGACTAGTCACGAGCAGTACTTC.